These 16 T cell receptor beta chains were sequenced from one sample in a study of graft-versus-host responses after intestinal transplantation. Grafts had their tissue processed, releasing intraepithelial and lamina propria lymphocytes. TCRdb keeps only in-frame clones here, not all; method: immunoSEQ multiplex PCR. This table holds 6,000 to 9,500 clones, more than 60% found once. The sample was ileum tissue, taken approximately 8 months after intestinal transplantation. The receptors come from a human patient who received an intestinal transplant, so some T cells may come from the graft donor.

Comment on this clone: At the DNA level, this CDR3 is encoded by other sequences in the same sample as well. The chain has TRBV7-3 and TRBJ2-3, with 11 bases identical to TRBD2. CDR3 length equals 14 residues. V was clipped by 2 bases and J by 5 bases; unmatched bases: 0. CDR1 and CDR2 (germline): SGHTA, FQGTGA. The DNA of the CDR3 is TGTGCCAGCAGCTTAGGACTAGCGGGAGATACGCAGTATTTT. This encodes CASSLGLAGDTQYF. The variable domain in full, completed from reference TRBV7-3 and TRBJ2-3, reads GAGVSQTPSNKVTEKGKYVELRCDPISGHTALYWYRQSLGQGPEFLIYFQGTGAADDSGLPNDRFFAVRPEGSVSTLKIQRTERGDSAVYLCASSLGLAGDTQYFGPGTRLTVL.

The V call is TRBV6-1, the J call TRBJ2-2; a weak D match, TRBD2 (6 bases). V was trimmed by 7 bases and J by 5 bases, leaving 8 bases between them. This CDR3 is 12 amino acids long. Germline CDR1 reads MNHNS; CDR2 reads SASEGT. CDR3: CASTGGTGELFF. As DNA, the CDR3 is TGTGCCAGCACCGGGGGTACCGGGGAGCTGTTTTTT.

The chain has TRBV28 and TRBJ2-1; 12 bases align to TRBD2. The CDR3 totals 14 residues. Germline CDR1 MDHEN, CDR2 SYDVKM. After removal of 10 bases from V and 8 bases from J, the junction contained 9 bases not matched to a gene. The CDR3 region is CATLGLAGIHEQFF. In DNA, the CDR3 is TGTGCCACCCTCGGACTAGCGGGGATCCATGAGCAGTTCTTC. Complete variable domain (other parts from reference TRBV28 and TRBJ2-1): DVKVTQSSRYLVKRTGEKVFLECVQDMDHENMFWYRQDPGLGLRLIYFSYDVKMKEKGDIPEGYSVSREKKERFSLILESASTNQTSMYLCATLGLAGIHEQFFGPGTRLTVL.

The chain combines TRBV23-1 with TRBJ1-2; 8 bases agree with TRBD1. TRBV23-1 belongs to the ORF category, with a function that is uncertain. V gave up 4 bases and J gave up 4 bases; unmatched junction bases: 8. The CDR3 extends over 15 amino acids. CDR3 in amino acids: CASSPGQGYVYGYTF. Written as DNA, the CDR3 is TGCGCCAGCAGTCCTGGACAGGGTTATGTCTATGGCTACACCTTC.

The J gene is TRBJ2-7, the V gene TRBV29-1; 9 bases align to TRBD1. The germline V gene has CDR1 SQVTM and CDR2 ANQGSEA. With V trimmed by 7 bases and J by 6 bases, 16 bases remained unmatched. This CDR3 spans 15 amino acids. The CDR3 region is CSANSGRQGVGEQYF. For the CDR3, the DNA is TGCAGCGCCAACTCCGGTCGACAGGGGGTCGGCGAGCAGTACTTC.

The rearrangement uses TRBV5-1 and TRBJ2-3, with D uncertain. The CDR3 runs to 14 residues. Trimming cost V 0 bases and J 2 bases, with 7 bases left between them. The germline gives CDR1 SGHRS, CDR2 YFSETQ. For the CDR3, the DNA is TGCGCCAGCAGCTTGGGCACTGTCACAGATACGCAGTATTTT. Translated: CASSLGTVTDTQYF.

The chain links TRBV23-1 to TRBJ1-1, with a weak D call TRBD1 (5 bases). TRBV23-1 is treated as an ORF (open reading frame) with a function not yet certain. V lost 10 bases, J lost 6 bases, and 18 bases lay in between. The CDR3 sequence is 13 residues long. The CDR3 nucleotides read TGCGCCAAAAACCCCCAGGGCAGGGCTGAAGCTTTCTTT. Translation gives CAKNPQGRAEAFF.

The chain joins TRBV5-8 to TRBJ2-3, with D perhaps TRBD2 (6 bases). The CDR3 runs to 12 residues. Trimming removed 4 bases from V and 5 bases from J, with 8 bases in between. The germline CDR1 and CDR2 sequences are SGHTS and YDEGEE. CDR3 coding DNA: TGTGCCAGCAGCCCGGGGGTAGATACGCAGTATTTT. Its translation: CASSPGVDTQYF.

The CDR3: CASSLGRQGYPGELFF. CDR3 bases: TGTGCCAGCAGCTTAGGACGACAGGGCTATCCCGGGGAGCTGTTTTTT. The gene calls are TRBV7-9 and TRBJ2-2; 7 bases align to TRBD1. The germline CDR1 and CDR2 sequences are SEHNR and FQNEAQ (reference sequence). The CDR3 spans 16 residues. V shed 1 base, J shed 6 bases, and the junction held 8 bases outside the gene matches.

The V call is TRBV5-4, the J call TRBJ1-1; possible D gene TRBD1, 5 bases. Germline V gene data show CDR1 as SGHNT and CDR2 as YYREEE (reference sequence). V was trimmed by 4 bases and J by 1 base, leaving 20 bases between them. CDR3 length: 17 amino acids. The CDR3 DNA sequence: TGTGCCAGCAGCCGGGGGATTTCCAATGCGGGGAACACTGAAGCTTTCTTT. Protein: CASSRGISNAGNTEAFF.

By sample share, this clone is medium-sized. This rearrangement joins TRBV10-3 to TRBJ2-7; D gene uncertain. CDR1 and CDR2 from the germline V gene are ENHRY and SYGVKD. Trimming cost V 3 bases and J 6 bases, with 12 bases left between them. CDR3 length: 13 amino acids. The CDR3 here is CAISEGPAVEQYV. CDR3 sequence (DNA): TGTGCCATCAGTGAAGGGCCAGCAGTCGAGCAGTACGTC.

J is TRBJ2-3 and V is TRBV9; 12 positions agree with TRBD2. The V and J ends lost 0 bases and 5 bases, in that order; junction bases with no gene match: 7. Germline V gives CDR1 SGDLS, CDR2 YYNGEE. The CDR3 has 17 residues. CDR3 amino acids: CASSVDPSGGAVDTQYF. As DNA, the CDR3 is TGTGCCAGCAGCGTAGATCCTAGCGGGGGGGCGGTAGATACGCAGTATTTT.

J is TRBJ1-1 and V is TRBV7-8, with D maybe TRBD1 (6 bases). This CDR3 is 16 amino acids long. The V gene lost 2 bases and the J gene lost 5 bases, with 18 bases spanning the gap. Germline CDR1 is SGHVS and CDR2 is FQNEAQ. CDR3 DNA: TGTGCCAGCAGCTTAAGGCCACAGGGAGTAGGGACTGAAGCTTTCTTT. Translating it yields CASSLRPQGVGTEAFF.

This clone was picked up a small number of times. CDR3 loop: CASGEQAKNIQYF. The CDR3 coding sequence is TGTGCCAGCGGGGAACAAGCCAAAAACATTCAGTACTTC. The chain is built from TRBV6-1 and TRBJ2-4; D gene unclear. Trimming pared 8 bases from V and 0 bases from J, leaving 8 bases between. The CDR3 spans 13 residues. Germline CDR1 reads MNHNS; CDR2 reads SASEGT.

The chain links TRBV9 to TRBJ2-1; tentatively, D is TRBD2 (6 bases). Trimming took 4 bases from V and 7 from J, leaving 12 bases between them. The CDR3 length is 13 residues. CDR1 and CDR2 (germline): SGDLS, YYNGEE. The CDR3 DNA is TGTGCCAGCAGCCGGGACTTTCTTAATGAGCAGTTCTTC. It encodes CASSRDFLNEQFF.

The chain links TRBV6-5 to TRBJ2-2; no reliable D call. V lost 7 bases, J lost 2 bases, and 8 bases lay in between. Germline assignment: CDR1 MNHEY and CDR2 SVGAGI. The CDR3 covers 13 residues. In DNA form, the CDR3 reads TGTGCCAGCACCCCGGACAACACCGGGGAGCTGTTTTTT. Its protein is CASTPDNTGELFF.